This T cell receptor beta chain was obtained from a study of Graves' ophthalmopathy and Graves' hyperthyroidism. Overall study: Cases classed as stable hyperthyroidism had no ophthalmopathy within 18 months of follow-up.

The study's findings and limits: Most expanded clonotypes from thyroid (those above 0.001 frequency) were also found in blood. In separating ophthalmopathy from stable hyperthyroidism, a 13-signature model achieved roughly 89% sensitivity and around 80% specificity.

Diagnosis was based on clinical symptoms, serum thyroxine, TRAb, thyroid ultrasound and orbital computed tomography. Amplified material comprised TCR beta CDR3 regions derived from RNA transcripts. Amplification began with first-round RT-PCR using HTBI primers, then second-round multiplex PCR was performed. MiXCR, applied by TCRdb to the multiplex PCR reads, yields one record per CDR3 protein. Of 900,000 to 1,200,000 distinct CDR3 sequences listed, approximately 35% were seen once; the top ten hold 8.5% to 14%. This clonotype was detected a few times. The antigen remains unidentified. Germline CDR1 is MNHEY and CDR2 is SVGAGI. Trimming cost V 7 bases and J 1 base, with 13 bases left between them. This CDR3 contains 14 residues.

Material: peripheral blood or thyroid tissue (not recorded which). This chain connects TRBV6-5 to TRBJ2-5; D ambiguous. The sequence was obtained from an adult man with Graves' hyperthyroidism. In nucleotides, the CDR3 is TGTGCCAGCACAGTTACTCGCGGCCAAGAGACCCAGTACTTC. Its protein is CASTVTRGQETQYF.